The 26 T cell receptor beta chains given below trace back to one sample, sequenced in a study of blood T cell repertoires in COVID-19. Generated by immunoSEQ multiplex PCR, the TCRdb table keeps only in-frame clones and is missing some. Of more than 55,000 clones in the sample, 70% to 85% were seen once. What was sequenced was peripheral blood. These receptors were taken from a human donor in a cohort sampled during active COVID-19.

This chain uses TRBV2 with TRBJ1-1, with unresolved D. The V end was cut by 8 bases, the J end by 4 bases, with 14 bases between. The CDR3 is 13 residues long. Germline CDR1 reads SNHLY; CDR2 reads FYNNEI. This chain's CDR3 is CASAVLRSTEAFF. DNA for the CDR3: TGTGCCAGCGCCGTACTAAGGAGCACTGAAGCTTTCTTT.

This chain connects TRBV9 to TRBJ2-7, with 7 bases matching TRBD1. CDR1 and CDR2 (germline): SGDLS, YYNGEE. Trimming removed 2 bases from V and 7 bases from J; junction bases left unmatched: 6. The CDR3 totals 13 residues. CDR3 sequence (DNA): TGTGCCAGCAGCGTGGGACAGACACCGGAGCAGTACTTC. Translation: CASSVGQTPEQYF.

V usage is TRBV7-2 and J usage is TRBJ2-7, with 7 nucleotides matching TRBD1. The CDR3 length is 15 residues. Germline V gene sequence: CDR1 SGHTA, CDR2 FQGNSA. The V gene end was trimmed by 2 bases and the J gene end by 2 bases; junction bases not matched to a gene: 6. CDR3 nucleotides: TGTGCCAGCAGCTTACTTGGGGACAGAACCTACGAGCAGTACTTC. Translation: CASSLLGDRTYEQYF.

V is TRBV19 and J is TRBJ2-3; TRBD2 might be the D (7 bases). Trimming took 4 bases from V and 6 from J, leaving 14 bases between them. Germline CDR1 LNHDA, CDR2 SQIVND (reference sequence). The CDR3 runs 14 residues. The CDR3 spells CASSNDRGADTQYF. The CDR3 nucleotides read TGTGCCAGTAGTAATGATCGGGGGGCGGATACGCAGTATTTT.

This chain connects TRBV7-8 to TRBJ2-1, with a weak D call TRBD2 (6 bases). Germline assignment: CDR1 SGHVS and CDR2 FQNEAQ. V gave up 7 bases and J gave up 9 bases, with 25 bases separating them. The CDR3 loop spans 16 amino acids. CDR3 region: CASTQEAGLSYGEQFF. CDR3 bases: TGTGCCAGCACCCAAGAAGCGGGTCTAAGTTACGGTGAGCAGTTCTTC.

The gene calls are TRBV6-4 and TRBJ2-7; 12 bases line up with TRBD2. Germline CDR1 and CDR2: MRHNA and SNTAGT. After removal of 1 base from V and 0 bases from J, the junction contained 16 bases not matched to a gene. The CDR3 sequence is 21 residues long. DNA for the CDR3: TGTGCCAGCAGTGACTTCCTTGCAGGACAGGGACTAGCGGGTAGCTCCTACGAGCAGTACTTC. This encodes CASSDFLAGQGLAGSSYEQYF.

The rearrangement links TRBV19 to TRBJ2-4, with 10 nucleotides matching TRBD1. The CDR3 length is 15 residues. The ends lost 5 bases at V and 6 bases at J; junction bases unmatched: 7. From germline, CDR1 is LNHDA and CDR2 SQIVND (reference sequence). CDR3 sequence: CASSLTGTGVNIQYF. In DNA form, the CDR3 reads TGTGCCAGTAGTTTGACCGGGACAGGGGTAAACATTCAGTACTTC.

V gene TRBV5-1 combines with J gene TRBJ2-3; perhaps TRBD2 as D (6 bases). V was pared by 10 bases and J by 6 bases, with 24 bases between. This CDR3 is 15 amino acids long. Per the germline V gene, CDR1 is SGHRS and CDR2 is YFSETQ. CDR3 DNA sequence: TGCGCCCCCAAACAGGTAGGAGGGCATTCCGATACGCAGTATTTT. Its translation is CAPKQVGGHSDTQYF.

The J gene is TRBJ2-3, the V gene TRBV19; unclear D gene. Trimming took off 10 bases at V and 2 bases at J, with 13 bases between the two ends. Per germline, CDR1 LNHDA and CDR2 SQIVND (reference sequence). The CDR3 sequence is 13 residues long. The CDR3 spells CATAERLTDTQYF. In nucleotides, the CDR3 is TGTGCCACTGCTGAGAGGCTCACAGATACGCAGTATTTT.

This clone was recorded a few times. This rearrangement joins TRBV7-9 to TRBJ1-1; D possibly corresponds to TRBD1 (5 bases). V was clipped by 3 bases and J by 5 bases, with 19 bases between them. The CDR3 loop spans 16 amino acids. The germline V gene has CDR1 SEHNR and CDR2 FQNEAQ (reference sequence). For the CDR3, the DNA is TGTGCCAGCAGCTTCCGACAGCCAGGAGCTGGTACTGAAGCTTTCTTT. Encoded protein: CASSFRQPGAGTEAFF.

The chain employs TRBV30 and TRBJ2-3; 8 nucleotides align to TRBD2. V lost 4 bases and J lost 0; bases outside the gene matches: 3. CDR3 size: 14 residues. Germline CDR1 is GTSNPN and CDR2 is SVGIG (reference sequence). The CDR3 DNA is TGTGCCTGGAACACGGGAGGGAGCACAGATACGCAGTATTTT. This sequence encodes CAWNTGGSTDTQYF.

V usage is TRBV30 and J usage is TRBJ1-6; a weak D match, TRBD1 (5 bases). The CDR3 is 12 residues long. V lost 2 bases and J 13 bases, leaving 12 bases between the germline ends. Germline CDR1 reads GTSNPN; CDR2 reads SVGIG (reference sequence). The DNA for the CDR3 is TGTGCCTGGAGTAGAACGACAGAGCCCCTCCACTTT. Amino acids: CAWSRTTEPLHF.

This clone was seen many times. CDR3 sequence (DNA): TGTGCCAGCAACCTACGGGACTACAGTTACGAGCAGTACTTC. It yields the protein CASNLRDYSYEQYF. V and J are TRBV11-3 and TRBJ2-7, with 7 bases that match TRBD2. The J segment lost 4 bases and the V segment lost 7 bases, leaving 10 bases of the junction unmatched. Germline V gene lookup returns CDR1 SGHNT and CDR2 YENEEA. CDR3 length equals 14 residues.

The J gene is TRBJ2-1, the V gene TRBV5-4; TRBD2 might be the D (5 bases). V was pared by 3 bases and J by 5 bases, with 9 bases between. The CDR3 covers 13 residues. Germline CDR1 is SGHNT and CDR2 is YYREEE (reference sequence). The CDR3 here is CASSSDYHNEQFF. The CDR3 DNA is TGTGCCAGCAGCTCTGACTACCACAATGAGCAGTTCTTC.

This clone was picked up a small number of times. The rearrangement uses TRBV11-3 and TRBJ2-6; D is unresolved. CDR3 length: 17 amino acids. Germline V gives CDR1 SGHNT, CDR2 YENEEA. Trimming stripped 1 base from V and 1 base from J, with 11 bases between. In DNA, the CDR3 is TGTGCCAGCAGCTTAGCGGTGCAGGTATCTGGGGCCAACGTCCTGACTTTC. Its protein product is CASSLAVQVSGANVLTF.

V usage is TRBV28 and J usage is TRBJ1-1, with D tentatively TRBD1 (6 bases). Germline lookup yields CDR1 MDHEN and CDR2 SYDVKM. Trimming removed 6 bases from V and 6 bases from J, with 20 bases in between. The CDR3 has 15 residues. The CDR3 region has the DNA TGTGCCAGCAGAGGCCTCAGAGGGGGTGGGGCTGAAGCTTTCTTT. It is translated as CASRGLRGGGAEAFF.

The gene calls are TRBV10-2 and TRBJ2-3; 9 positions agree with TRBD1. The junction had 7 bases not matched to a gene; V was cut back by 6 bases and J by 3 bases. Germline loops: CDR1 WSHSY, CDR2 SAAADI. The CDR3 covers 15 residues. CDR3 loop: CASRRQGGGTDTQYF. For the CDR3, the DNA is TGCGCCAGCAGGAGACAGGGGGGTGGGACAGATACGCAGTATTTT.

The chain has TRBV2 and TRBJ1-1, with a possible D match to TRBD1 (5 bases). From germline, CDR1 is SNHLY and CDR2 FYNNEI. The CDR3 has 12 amino acids. Trimming left V 7 bases short and J 4 bases short, with 10 bases between. The CDR3 region is CASTGDSTEAFF. CDR3 DNA sequence: TGTGCCAGCACGGGGGATAGCACTGAAGCTTTCTTT.

The J gene is TRBJ1-2, the V gene TRBV5-1; 7 nucleotides line up with TRBD1. The V segment lost 3 bases and the J segment 0 bases; nucleotides outside the gene matches: 5. The CDR3 has 15 residues. Germline CDR1 reads SGHRS; CDR2 reads YFSETQ. The CDR3 here is CASSYPGQPNYGYTF. CDR3 DNA sequence: TGCGCCAGCAGCTACCCGGGACAGCCTAACTATGGCTACACCTTC.

This clone has a single count. The CDR3 is CATSRAVAGVDTQYF. The CDR3, as DNA: TGTGCCACCAGCAGGGCGGTAGCGGGAGTGGATACGCAGTATTTT. The chain combines TRBV15 with TRBJ2-3, with TRBD2 identical over 9 bases. This CDR3 region has 15 residues. With 3 bases clipped from V and 6 bases from J, the junction kept 7 bases outside the gene matches. Germline values: CDR1 LNHNV, CDR2 YYDKDF (reference sequence).

The chain uses TRBV7-2 and TRBJ2-5, with D hard to call. CDR3 size: 14 residues. V was clipped by 2 bases and J by 5 bases, with 12 bases between them. CDR1 and CDR2 (germline): SGHTA, FQGNSA. The CDR3 loop reads CASSLLGVRETQYF. The CDR3 DNA is TGTGCCAGCAGCTTACTAGGAGTCCGGGAGACCCAGTACTTC.

This chain joins TRBV5-6 and TRBJ2-7, with D possibly TRBD1 on 6 matching bases. CDR3 length: 12 residues. Germline V CDR1 and CDR2: SGHDT, YYEEEE. The germline V and J ends were trimmed by 4 bases and 9 bases, with 14 bases remaining between them. This chain's CDR3 is CASSQGSFGQYF. CDR3 sequence (DNA): TGTGCCAGCAGCCAGGGGAGTTTTGGGCAGTACTTC. The variable domain in full, with the rest retrieved from reference TRBV5-6 and TRBJ2-7, is DAGVTQSPTHLIKTRGQQVTLRCSPKSGHDTVSWYQQALGQGPQFIFQYYEEEERQRGNFPDRFSGHQFPNYSSELNVNALLLGDSALYLCASSQGSFGQYFGPGTRLTVT.

The chain is built from TRBV11-1 and TRBJ1-1, with D possibly matching TRBD1 (6 bases). Germline assignment: CDR1 SGHAT and CDR2 FQDESV (reference sequence). Trimming left V 0 bases short and J 4 bases short, with 18 bases between. The CDR3 sequence is 17 residues long. CDR3 loop: CASSLALGGGAGTEAFF. In nucleotides, the CDR3 is TGTGCCAGCAGCTTAGCCCTGGGGGGGGGCGCGGGCACTGAAGCTTTCTTT.

This clone is a singleton in its sample. The J gene is TRBJ2-2, the V gene TRBV5-1, with D perhaps matching TRBD1 (5 bases). The CDR3 is made up of 16 amino acids. The germline V gene has CDR1 SGHRS and CDR2 YFSETQ. V was cut by 0 bases and J by 5 bases, with 14 bases left in between. CDR3 residues: CASSLEPQGSTGELFF. CDR3 bases: TGCGCCAGCAGCTTGGAACCGCAGGGTTCGACCGGGGAGCTGTTTTTT.

The CDR3 protein is CASSPTGATDTQYF. CDR3 bases: TGTGCCAGCAGTCCGACAGGGGCCACAGATACGCAGTATTTT. V usage is TRBV6-4 and J usage is TRBJ2-3; 8 bases map to TRBD1. The J segment lost 2 bases and the V segment lost 5 bases, leaving 3 bases of the junction unmatched. The length of the CDR3 is 14 residues. From germline, CDR1 is MRHNA and CDR2 SNTAGT.

The chain is built from TRBV6-2 or TRBV6-3 and TRBJ2-1, with 11 bases lining up with TRBD2. The germline V gene encodes CDR1 MNHEY and CDR2 SVGEGT. Unmatched junction bases numbered 8, after V lost 0 bases and J lost 10 bases. The CDR3 totals 16 residues. CDR3 residues: CASSYSKTSGTGEQFF. The CDR3 region has the DNA TGTGCCAGCAGTTACTCGAAGACTAGCGGGACGGGGGAGCAGTTCTTC.